The 7 T cell receptor beta chains below come from one sample, sequenced in a study of control samples from healthy donors and cancer patients. Sequencing used immunoSEQ multiplex PCR; TCRdb keeps in-frame clones, though not all of them. The table lists some 90,000 clones, 86% of them singletons. The sample consisted of blood. The receptor source for this set is a woman in her forties or fifties in good health.

V gene TRBV2 combines with J gene TRBJ1-4, with D hard to call. CDR1 and CDR2 (germline): SNHLY, FYNNEI. This CDR3 region has 16 residues. V lost 7 bases and J 3 bases, leaving 18 bases between the germline ends. The CDR3 here is CASKPPGLRANEKLFF. The CDR3 coding sequence is TGTGCCAGCAAACCTCCCGGGTTGAGGGCTAATGAAAAACTGTTTTTT.

In this sample, this clone turned up once. The chain uses TRBV18 and TRBJ2-7, with D possibly being TRBD1 (5 bases). The V gene lost 5 bases and the J gene lost 5 bases, with 7 bases spanning the gap. This CDR3 comprises 11 residues. The V gene's germline CDR1 is KGHSH and CDR2 LQKENI. The CDR3 sequence: CASSSQDEQYF. The CDR3 DNA follows: TGTGCCAGCTCATCACAGGACGAGCAGTACTTC.

The CDR3 sequence is CASRTGPRGAEAFF. CDR3 bases: TGTGCCAGCAGAACCGGGCCCCGGGGTGCTGAAGCTTTCTTT. The rearrangement links TRBV6-5 to TRBJ1-1; no clear D. Per the germline V gene, CDR1 is MNHEY and CDR2 is SVGAGI. V was shortened by 6 bases and J by 6 bases, with 17 bases between the two germline ends. There are 14 residues in the CDR3.

The chain combines TRBV5-6 with TRBJ2-2; TRBD2 matches at 15 bases. The CDR3 extends over 18 amino acids. The V gene's germline CDR1 is SGHDT and CDR2 YYEEEE. J was trimmed by 6 bases and V by 4 bases; bases with no gene match: 10. The CDR3: CASSVGLAGGPNAGELFF. The CDR3 DNA reads as TGTGCCAGCAGCGTTGGACTAGCGGGGGGGCCAAACGCCGGGGAGCTGTTTTTT.

The chain employs TRBV4-1 and TRBJ2-3; 10 bases fit TRBD2. This CDR3 spans 17 amino acids. The germline V gene has CDR1 MGHRA and CDR2 YSYEKL. Trimming took 4 bases from V and 3 from J; bases not matched to a gene: 10. The CDR3 DNA follows: TGCGCCAGCAGCCCCGAATCCCTTAGCGGGGGGACAGATACGCAGTATTTT. Its translation: CASSPESLSGGTDTQYF.

J is TRBJ2-3 and V is TRBV7-6; perhaps TRBD2 as D (6 bases). V gave up 3 bases and J gave up 4 bases, with 14 bases separating them. Germline CDR1 and CDR2: SGHVS and FNYEAQ. The CDR3 sequence is 15 residues long. Here the CDR3 reads CASSLGTPSADTQYF. CDR3 nucleotides: TGTGCCAGCAGCTTGGGTACCCCTAGCGCAGATACGCAGTATTTT.

The V gene is TRBV2, the J gene TRBJ2-5; perhaps D is TRBD1 or TRBD2 (5 bases each). Trimming shortened V by 9 bases and J by 5 bases, and 16 bases separated the two germline ends. This CDR3 has 13 residues. Looked up from germline, CDR1 is SNHLY and CDR2 is FYNNEI. The CDR3 loop reads CASAWGRIETQYF. The DNA of the CDR3 is TGTGCCAGTGCTTGGGGGAGAATTGAGACCCAGTACTTC.